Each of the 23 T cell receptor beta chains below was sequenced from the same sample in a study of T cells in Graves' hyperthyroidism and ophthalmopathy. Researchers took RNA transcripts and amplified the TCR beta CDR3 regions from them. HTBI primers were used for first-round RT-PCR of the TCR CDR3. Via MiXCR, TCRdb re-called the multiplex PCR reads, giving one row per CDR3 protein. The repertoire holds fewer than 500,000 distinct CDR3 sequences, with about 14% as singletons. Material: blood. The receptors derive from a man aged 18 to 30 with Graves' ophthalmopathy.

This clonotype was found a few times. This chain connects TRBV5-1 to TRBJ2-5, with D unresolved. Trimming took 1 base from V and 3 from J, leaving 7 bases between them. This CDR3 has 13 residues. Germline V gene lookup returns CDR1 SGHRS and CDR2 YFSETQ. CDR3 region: CASSLLSEETQYF. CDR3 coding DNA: TGCGCCAGCAGCTTGCTTTCGGAAGAGACCCAGTACTTC.

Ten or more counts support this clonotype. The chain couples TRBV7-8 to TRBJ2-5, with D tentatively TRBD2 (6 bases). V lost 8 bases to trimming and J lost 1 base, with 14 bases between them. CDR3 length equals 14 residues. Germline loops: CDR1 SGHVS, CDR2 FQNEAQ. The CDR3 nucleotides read TGTGCCAGCGGGACGGAGGGAGTCCAAGAGACCCAGTACTTC. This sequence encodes CASGTEGVQETQYF.

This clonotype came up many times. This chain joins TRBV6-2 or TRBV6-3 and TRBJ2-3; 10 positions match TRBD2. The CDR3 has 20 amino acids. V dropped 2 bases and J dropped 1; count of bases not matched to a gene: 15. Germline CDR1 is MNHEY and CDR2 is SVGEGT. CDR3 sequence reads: CASSYPKRLAGVRRTDTQYF. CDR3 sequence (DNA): TGTGCCAGCAGTTACCCGAAGCGTCTAGCGGGAGTACGCCGCACAGATACGCAGTATTTT.

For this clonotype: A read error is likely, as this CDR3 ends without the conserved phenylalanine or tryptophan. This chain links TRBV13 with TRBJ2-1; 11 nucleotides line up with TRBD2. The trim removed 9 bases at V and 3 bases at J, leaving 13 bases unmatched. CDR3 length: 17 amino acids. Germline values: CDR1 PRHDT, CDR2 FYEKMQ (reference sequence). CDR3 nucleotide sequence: TGTGCCAGTCCTCCTAGCGGGAGGCCACCCATCTACAATGAGCAGTTCCTC. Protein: CASPPSGRPPIYNEQFL.

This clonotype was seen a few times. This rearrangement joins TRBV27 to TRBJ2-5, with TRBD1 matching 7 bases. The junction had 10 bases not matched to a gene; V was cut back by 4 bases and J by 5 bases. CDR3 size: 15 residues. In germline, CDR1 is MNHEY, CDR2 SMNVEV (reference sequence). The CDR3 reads CASSSLQGQGETQYF. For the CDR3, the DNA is TGTGCCAGCAGTTCGCTACAGGGGCAGGGGGAGACCCAGTACTTC.

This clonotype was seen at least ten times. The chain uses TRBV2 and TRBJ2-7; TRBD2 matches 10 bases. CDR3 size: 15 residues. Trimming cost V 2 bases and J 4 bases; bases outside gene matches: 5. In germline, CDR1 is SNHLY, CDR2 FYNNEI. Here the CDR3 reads CASSELAGAWYEQYF. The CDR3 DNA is TGTGCCAGCAGTGAACTAGCGGGGGCTTGGTACGAGCAGTACTTC.

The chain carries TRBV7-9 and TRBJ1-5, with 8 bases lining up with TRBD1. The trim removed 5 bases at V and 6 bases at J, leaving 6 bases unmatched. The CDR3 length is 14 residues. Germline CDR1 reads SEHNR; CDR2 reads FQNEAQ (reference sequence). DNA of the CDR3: TGTGCCAGCAGCGGCACAGGGGGGCTTCAGCCCCAGCATTTT. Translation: CASSGTGGLQPQHF.

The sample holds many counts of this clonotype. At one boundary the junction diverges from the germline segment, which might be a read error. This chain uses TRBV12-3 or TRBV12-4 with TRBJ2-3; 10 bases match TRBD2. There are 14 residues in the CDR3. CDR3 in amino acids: CASSLLAGGDTQYF. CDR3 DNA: TGCGCCAGCAGCTTGTTAGCGGGGGGAGATACGCAGTATTTT.

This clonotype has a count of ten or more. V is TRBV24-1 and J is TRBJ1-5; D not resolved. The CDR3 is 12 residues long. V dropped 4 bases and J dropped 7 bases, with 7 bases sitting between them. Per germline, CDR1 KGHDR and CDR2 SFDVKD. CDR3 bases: TGTGCCACCAGTGAGTCAGACCAGCCCCAGCATTTT. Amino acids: CATSESDQPQHF.

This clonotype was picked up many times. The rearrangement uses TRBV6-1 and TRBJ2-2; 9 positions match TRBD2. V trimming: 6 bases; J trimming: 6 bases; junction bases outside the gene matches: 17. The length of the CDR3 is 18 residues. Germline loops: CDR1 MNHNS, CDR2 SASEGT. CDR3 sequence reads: CASSTLGVAGVSPGELFF. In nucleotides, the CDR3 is TGTGCCAGCAGCACCCTAGGAGTAGCGGGAGTCAGTCCCGGGGAGCTGTTTTTT.

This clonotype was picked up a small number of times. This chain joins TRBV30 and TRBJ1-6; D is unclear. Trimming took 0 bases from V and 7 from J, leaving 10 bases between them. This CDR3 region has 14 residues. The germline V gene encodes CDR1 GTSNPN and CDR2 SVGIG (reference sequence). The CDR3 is CAWSVGPPNSPLHF. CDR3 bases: TGTGCCTGGAGTGTAGGGCCGCCAAATTCACCCCTCCACTTT. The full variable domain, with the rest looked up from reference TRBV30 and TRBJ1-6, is SQTIHQWPATLVQPVGSPLSLECTVEGTSNPNLYWYRQAAGRGLQLLFYSVGIGQISSEVPQNLSASRPQDRQFILSSKKLLLSDSGFYLCAWSVGPPNSPLHFGNGTRLTVT.

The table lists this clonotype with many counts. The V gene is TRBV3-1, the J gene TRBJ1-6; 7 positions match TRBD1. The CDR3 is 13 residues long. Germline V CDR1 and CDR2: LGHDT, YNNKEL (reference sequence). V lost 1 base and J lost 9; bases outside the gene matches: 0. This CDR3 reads CASSQGDSSPLHF. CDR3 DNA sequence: TGTGCCAGCAGCCAAGGGGACAGTTCACCCCTCCACTTT.

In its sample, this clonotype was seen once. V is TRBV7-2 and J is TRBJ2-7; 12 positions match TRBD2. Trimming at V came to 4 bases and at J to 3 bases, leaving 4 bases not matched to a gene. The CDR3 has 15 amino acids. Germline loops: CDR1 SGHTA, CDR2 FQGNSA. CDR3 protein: CASSSLTSGSYEQYF. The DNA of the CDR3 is TGTGCCAGCAGCTCCTTGACTAGCGGGAGCTACGAGCAGTACTTC.

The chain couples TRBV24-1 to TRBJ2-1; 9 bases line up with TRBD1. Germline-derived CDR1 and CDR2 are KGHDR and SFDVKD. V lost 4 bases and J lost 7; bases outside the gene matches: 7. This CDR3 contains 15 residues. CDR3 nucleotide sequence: TGTGCCACCAGTGACCCCGGGACAGGGAGGAATGAGCAGTTCTTC. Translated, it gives CATSDPGTGRNEQFF.

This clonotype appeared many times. The CDR3: CASSSVVAGTPRPATDTQYF. In DNA, the CDR3 is TGTGCCAGCAGCTCAGTCGTAGCGGGTACTCCCCGTCCGGCCACAGATACGCAGTATTTT. V usage is TRBV7-3 and J usage is TRBJ2-3, with 7 bases that match TRBD2. Germline loops: CDR1 SGHTA, CDR2 FQGTGA. This CDR3 comprises 20 residues. V dropped 4 bases and J dropped 2; count of bases not matched to a gene: 21.

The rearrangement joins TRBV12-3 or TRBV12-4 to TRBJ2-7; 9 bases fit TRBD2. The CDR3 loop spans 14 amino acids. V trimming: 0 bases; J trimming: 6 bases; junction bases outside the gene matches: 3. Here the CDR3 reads CASSLAGLAVEQYF. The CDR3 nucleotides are TGTGCCAGCAGTTTAGCGGGACTAGCAGTCGAGCAGTACTTC.

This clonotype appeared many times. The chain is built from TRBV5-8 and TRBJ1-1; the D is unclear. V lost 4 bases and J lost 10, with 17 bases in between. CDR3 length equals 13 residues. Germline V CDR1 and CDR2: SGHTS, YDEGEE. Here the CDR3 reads CASSLPPQPRAFF. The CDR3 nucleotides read TGTGCCAGCAGCCTTCCGCCTCAGCCCCGAGCTTTCTTT.

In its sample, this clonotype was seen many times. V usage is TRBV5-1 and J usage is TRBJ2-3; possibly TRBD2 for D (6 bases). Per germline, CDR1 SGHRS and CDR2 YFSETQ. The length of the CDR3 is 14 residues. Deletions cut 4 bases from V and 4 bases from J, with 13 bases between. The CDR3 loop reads CASSLRREADTQYF. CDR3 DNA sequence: TGCGCCAGCAGCCTACGGAGGGAGGCAGATACGCAGTATTTT.

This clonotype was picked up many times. The CDR3 sequence: CASSWTGSYEQYF. CDR3 sequence (DNA): TGCGCCAGCAGCTGGACAGGGTCATACGAGCAGTACTTC. The chain recombines TRBV5-1 with TRBJ2-7; 8 nucleotides line up with TRBD1. Germline V gene sequence: CDR1 SGHRS, CDR2 YFSETQ. The CDR3 covers 13 residues. The junction had 3 bases not matched to a gene; V was cut back by 3 bases and J by 4 bases.

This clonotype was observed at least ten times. CDR3 in DNA: TGTGCCAGCAGGAGGGGACAGGGGGTGGGAAACACCATATATTTT. Its protein product is CASRRGQGVGNTIYF. V usage is TRBV7-8 and J usage is TRBJ1-3, with 11 bases aligning to TRBD1. CDR3 size: 15 residues. The germline V gene has CDR1 SGHVS and CDR2 FQNEAQ. The V gene end was trimmed by 6 bases and the J gene end by 4 bases; junction bases not matched to a gene: 5.

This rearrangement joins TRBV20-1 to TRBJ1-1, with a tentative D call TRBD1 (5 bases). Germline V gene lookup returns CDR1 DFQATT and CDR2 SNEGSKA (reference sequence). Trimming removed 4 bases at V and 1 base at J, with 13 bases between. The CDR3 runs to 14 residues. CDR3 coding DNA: TGCAGTGCTATAGGGACCCCCCCGAACACTGAAGCTTTCTTT. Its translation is CSAIGTPPNTEAFF.

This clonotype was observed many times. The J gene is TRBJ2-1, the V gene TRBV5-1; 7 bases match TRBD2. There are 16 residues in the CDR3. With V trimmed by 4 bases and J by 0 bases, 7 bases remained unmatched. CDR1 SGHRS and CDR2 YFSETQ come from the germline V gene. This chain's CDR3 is CASSPQAGTSYNEQFF. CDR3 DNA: TGCGCCAGCAGCCCACAAGCGGGGACCTCCTACAATGAGCAGTTCTTC.

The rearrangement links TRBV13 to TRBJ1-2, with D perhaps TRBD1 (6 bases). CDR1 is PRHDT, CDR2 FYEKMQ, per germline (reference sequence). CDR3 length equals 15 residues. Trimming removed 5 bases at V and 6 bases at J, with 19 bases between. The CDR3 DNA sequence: TGTGCCAGCAGCAGCGTGGACAGAAAAAGCAATGGCTACACCTTC. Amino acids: CASSSVDRKSNGYTF.